This is a list of T cell receptor beta chains from one sample in a study of shared clonotypes between healthy human individuals. The protocol was immunoSEQ multiplex PCR, while the TCRdb copy is restricted to in-frame clones and leaves out a portion. The data contain some 1.5 million clones, approximately 98% of them singletons. Sequences were obtained from naive CD4+ T cells sorted from blood. These TCRs come from a man between 25 and 39 years old in good health. Each CDR3 is given with its conserved first and last residue. The D gene is left open where the match is weak. Expanded clones get a size class; other rows say once, few or many, or leave the size out.

j_gene	abundance	v_gene	d_gene	CDR3aa
TRBJ1-1	once	TRBV7-3	-	CASSLTTVKNTEAFF
TRBJ1-1	few	TRBV6-5	-	CASTSGGTEAFF
TRBJ2-3	-	TRBV10-1	-	CASSESTAARRDTDTQYF
TRBJ2-2	-	TRBV19	TRBD1	CASSLVGQGAGELFF
TRBJ2-7	once	TRBV15	-	CATSREGAGGRDEQYF
TRBJ2-7	-	TRBV5-4	-	CASSLDRGTPYEQYF
TRBJ2-7	-	TRBV4-1	TRBD1	CASSNDRTGGSYEQYF
TRBJ2-1	-	TRBV28	TRBD2	CASRRHLAGAEQFF
TRBJ2-7	-	TRBV10-3	-	CAISETGDYEQYF
TRBJ2-5	-	TRBV7-2	TRBD1	CASVRSGTGVETQYF
TRBJ2-2	-	TRBV18	-	CASSPVRGGFTGELFF
TRBJ2-3	-	TRBV4-1	TRBD2	CASSGGRTSGTDTQYF
TRBJ2-2	-	TRBV15	TRBD2	CATSPRLAGGRNTGELFF
TRBJ1-1	-	TRBV5-5	-	CASSFEVWDTEAFF
TRBJ2-5	-	TRBV5-1	TRBD2	CASSLFLAGTETQYF
TRBJ2-7	few	TRBV29-1	TRBD1	CSAGTGGYEQYF
TRBJ2-1	-	TRBV18	TRBD2	CASSPPAGGYNEQFF
TRBJ2-7	-	TRBV10-3	TRBD1	CAIRPDRGTSYEQYF
TRBJ2-5	-	TRBV5-1	TRBD1	CASSYLDREETQYF
TRBJ2-5	-	TRBV5-1	TRBD1	CASSLAMDRGPQETQYF
TRBJ2-1	-	TRBV19	TRBD2	CASSQGLAGNNEQFF
TRBJ2-7	once	TRBV28	-	CASTLRTPSYEQYF
TRBJ2-4	-	TRBV5-1	-	CASSPASEGNIQYF
TRBJ2-1	-	TRBV27	-	CASSFVRAAYNEQFF
TRBJ2-1	-	TRBV7-2	TRBD2	CASSTKLGLAGYNEQFF
TRBJ2-7	-	TRBV19	-	CASSPRGDSYEQYF
TRBJ2-5	-	TRBV5-1	TRBD1	CASSPTSGIGGGETQYF
TRBJ2-1	-	TRBV20-1	-	CSASVAKEQFF
TRBJ1-2	-	TRBV4-3	-	CASSNIPTGFYGYTF
TRBJ2-7	-	TRBV6-5	-	CATGAPIAYEQYF
TRBJ2-2	-	TRBV27	-	CASSLLPSVNTGELFF
TRBJ2-1	-	TRBV18	-	CASSPNTLDNFSYNEQFF
TRBJ2-1	once	TRBV7-2	TRBD2	CASSLEVSGSRVYEQFF
TRBJ2-4	-	TRBV5-5	-	CASSLAQPGPSDF
TRBJ2-1	-	TRBV9	TRBD2	CASSISGSAYNEQFF
TRBJ1-1	-	TRBV9	TRBD1	CASSDYFGTGGLDTEAFF
TRBJ2-2	-	TRBV27	TRBD2	CASARLAGMGGELFF
TRBJ2-1	-	TRBV11-2	TRBD2	CASSWGLAEYNEQFF
TRBJ2-5	-	TRBV19	-	CASSTDRLFETQYF
TRBJ2-4	-	TRBV27	TRBD1	CASSSATGQGKNIQYF
TRBJ2-1	-	TRBV6-6	-	CASSYLQGQNKFF
TRBJ2-5	-	TRBV29-1	-	CSVVGTSETQYF
TRBJ2-5	-	TRBV5-1	-	CASRSSFWGQGETQYF
TRBJ1-4	once	TRBV18	-	CASSPPPAYRWEKLFF
TRBJ2-1	-	TRBV28	-	CASSSRSGLPEQFF
TRBJ1-5	-	TRBV7-2	-	CASSGDPGLQPQHF
TRBJ1-3	-	TRBV5-4	-	CASSLAGGNTIYF
TRBJ2-1	-	TRBV5-1	TRBD2	CASSWGLAGGVRSPLSNEQFF
TRBJ2-7	-	TRBV7-9	-	CASSLALGEQYF
TRBJ2-7	-	TRBV6-9	-	CASSYAGRTYEQYF
TRBJ2-7	-	TRBV9	TRBD2	CASSVGLAGVYEQYF